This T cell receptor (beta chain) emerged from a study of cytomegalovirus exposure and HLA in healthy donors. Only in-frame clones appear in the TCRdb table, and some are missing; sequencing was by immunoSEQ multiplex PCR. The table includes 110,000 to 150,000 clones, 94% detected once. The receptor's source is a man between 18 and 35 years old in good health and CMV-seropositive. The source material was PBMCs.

Here the CDR3 reads CASSLELAGVSIYNEQFF. In DNA, the CDR3 is TGCGCCAGCAGCTTGGAACTAGCGGGAGTATCGATCTACAATGAGCAGTTCTTC. The chain is built from TRBV5-1 and TRBJ2-1; TRBD2 aligns across 11 bases. Germline V gene data show CDR1 as SGHRS and CDR2 as YFSETQ. The CDR3 has 18 residues. V was pared by 0 bases and J by 3 bases, with 8 bases of the junction left unmatched.